This T cell receptor (beta chain) derives from a study of blood T cell repertoires in COVID-19. As for the study in general: Material from acute and convalescent COVID-19 was sourced from the United States, Italy and Spain. In each case, the material was cDNA or gDNA derived from T cells, B-cell-depleted T cells, or PBMCs.

Authors' data handling: Amplification with reference gene primers provided the estimates of nucleated cell counts. Produced via immunoSEQ multiplex PCR; TCRdb's table is partial and in-frame only. V and J calls and clone size are copied from that table; D and trimming were computed from the DNA. The sample lists 140,000 to 150,000 clones, about 86% occurring once. V was pared by 2 bases and J by 2 bases, with 6 bases between. This CDR3 region has 13 residues. From germline, CDR1 is LGHNA and CDR2 YSLEER. This receptor was taken from a woman between 50 and 59 years old with active or convalescent COVID-19. J is TRBJ2-5 and V is TRBV4-3; no clear D gene. What was sequenced was peripheral blood. CDR3 region: CASSQQVQETQYF. CDR3 DNA sequence: TGCGCCAGCAGCCAACAGGTTCAAGAGACCCAGTACTTC.